This paragraph covers one T cell receptor beta chain sequence. There is no known antigen for this receptor. Per-base qualities were not stored, and no clone one base away is much larger. The library was produced with the immunoSEQ multiplex PCR assay. A mixture of 60 forward primers for TCR Vbeta segments and 13 reverse primers for TCR Jbeta segments was used in the multiplex PCR. Amplification of the CDR3 region of rearranged TCR beta genes was performed with a multiplex PCR assay on genomic DNA. On the Illumina HiSeq System, the amplified TCR beta libraries were sequenced as 87-base-pair reads. The authors' analysis ran thus. In a later analysis, tens of millions of unique TCR beta chains were counted across the 500 to 850 repertoires, and some 10 million of these chains were shared by at least two donors. Raw reads were error-corrected and collapsed into unique sequences with a nearest-neighbor algorithm that merged closely related sequences to remove PCR and sequencing errors. To assign V, D and J gene segments, CDR3 sequences were aligned to IMGT reference sequences. For a sequence to be retained, a match of at least six nucleotides to both a V gene segment and a J gene segment was required. A rearrangement was called productive if the CDR3 had no stop codons and remained in frame with V and J, and every other rearrangement was called non-productive. Following IMGT convention, CDR3 was defined as the stretch from the second conserved V-encoded cysteine up to the conserved J-encoded phenylalanine. The earlier analysis of 500 to 750 of the donors excluded any sequence lacking an unambiguous match to a single V gene segment. In an earlier analysis of a few hundred of the donors, V segments were called functional above 56.7% productive rearrangements and were called segregating when the between-donor standard deviation exceeded 5%. To diagnose cytomegalovirus status from the catalog of TCR beta chain sequences, a statistical classification framework was built. V and J gene assignment, in a later analysis, came from comparing TCR nucleotide sequences with IMGT/GENE-DB human TR gene sequences. The TCRdist pipeline was used in a later analysis to assign CDR3 sequences and most-parsimonious VDJ recombination scenarios. In a later analysis, each TCR beta chain was defined by its CDR3 amino acid sequence together with its V-gene family, and reads without a unique V-gene family were excluded. To address suspected cross-contamination and a sequencing artifact, a later analysis removed approximately 590 highly shared, low-generation-probability nucleotide sequences. In a later analysis, a clonal expansion index for each public chain was calculated from normalized within-repertoire ranks of inferred template counts. Generation probabilities in a later analysis came from a VDJ recombination model fitted to out-of-frame rearrangements, and those results were checked against IGoR. In a later analysis, hypergeometric tests were used to score TCR-TCR, TCR-HLA and TCR-CMV co-occurrence, with a repertoire-size bias correction applied to TCR pairs. In a later analysis, false discovery rates were estimated by permuting HLA or CMV assignments 20 times. In a later analysis, co-occurring TCRs were grouped with DBSCAN, and TCRdist sequence similarity was added when clustering was performed within HLA-allele-positive subsets. Repertoires with fewer than 30,000 or more than 120,000 public chains, plus five repertoires with anomalous nucleotide sharing, were excluded from co-occurrence clustering. The source is immuneACCESS, and TCRdb retained only in-frame sequences with V and J called. Part of the clones is not carried over; for the studies checked, unresolved V genes explain less than half of this, and the remainder is unexplained. The V and J calls and clone size were taken over from that table, and D and trimming were inferred from the DNA. This sample lists roughly 90,000 clones; about 73% were detected once. Of the sample, roughly 4.2% is held by the ten largest clones.

The cohort was made up of approximately 670 healthy bone marrow donors. All cohort members were sampled while nominally healthy, although unrecorded immune exposures were likely present. The donor was CMV seropositive and belonged to the group of 250 to 300 seropositive cohort members. A peripheral blood sample was provided by each donor, and peripheral blood mononuclear cells were used for TCR beta sequencing. Genomic DNA was extracted from the blood cell samples with the Qiagen DNeasy Blood Extraction Kit. The data were obtained in a study of cytomegalovirus exposure and HLA in healthy donors (TCRdb year 2017). Broadly, across the study: According to an earlier analysis of several hundred of the donors, 150 million to 200 million T cells yielded roughly 110 million unique TCR beta sequences and roughly 280 Gb of sequence data. An early release covering over 500 HLA-typed donors comprised about 300 gigabases of sequencing data and about 90 million unique TCR sequences. The genetic ancestry cluster associated with self-reported Caucasian donors included 81% of the roughly 390 genotyped donors. The aim of the study was to test whether cataloging public T cell receptors could identify signatures of past pathogen exposure. Using immunosequencing, the study profiled T cell repertoires from approximately 700 subjects and related those repertoires to cytomegalovirus serostatus. In addition to the first cohort of 666 subjects, a separate validation cohort of 130 or so different subjects was used. To predict cytomegalovirus infection status, the study combined high-throughput TCR immunosequencing, statistical association of individual TCRs with disease status, and machine learning. A later analysis re-examined previously published TCR beta repertoires from more than 650 donors and added high-resolution HLA genotyping to investigate patterns of TCR occurrence. Rather than drawing on any new phenotypic data, the later analysis identified candidate immune exposures from TCR beta sequences and the way those sequences occurred across donors. An earlier analysis of 587 of the donors applied high-throughput TCR beta sequencing to assess whether each TCR beta V gene segment acted as functional or pseudogenic. Donor age, sex, ethnicity and CMV serostatus were compiled alongside the repertoire data. Genome-wide SNP genotypes for about three fifths of the 666 donors were used in a later genetic analysis, which treated that subset as a discovery cohort. Every repertoire in the discovery cohort had been generated on one and the same sequencing platform. Both class I and class II loci were covered by HLA typing, at four-digit resolution. Typing coverage varied by locus: roughly 629-640 donors for A, B, C, DRB1 and DQB1; 522 for DQA1; over 600 for DPA1; 450 to 480 for DPB1. Roughly five DR-DQ haplotypes were handled as single units for association and clustering because linkage in the cohort was strong. Among 350 to 400 genotyped donors of the cohort, an average of approximately 240,000 unique TCR beta nucleotide sequences were sequenced per donor, about a sixth of them non-productive. Beyond this particular receptor, the publication reports: Cytomegalovirus status was reported to be diagnosed by the classifier with high specificity and sensitivity in both the original and validation cohorts. The 87-base-pair reads could not distinguish some IMGT-functional V segments, including TRBV6-2 and TRBV6-3, so those segments were excluded. According to a later analysis, most CMV-associated TCR beta chains appeared to be HLA-restricted, and the HLA associations seemed to be driven largely by CMV exposure. In a later analysis, around 17,000 TCR beta sequences were associated with specific HLA alleles at a false discovery rate of 0.05. The authors suggested that the approach could potentially be generalized to other disease states and immunological phenotypes. Compared with equally common non-associated chains, HLA-associated TCR beta chains in a later analysis were more clonally expanded and had lower generation probabilities. In a later analysis, the rate of TCR association differed among HLA loci, with DRB1 alleles having the most associated TCRs and HLA-C alleles having the fewest. Because some donors lacked HLA typing at each locus, the association tests relied only on the typed subset. Presence/absence analyses assumed roughly uniform sequencing depth across donors, an assumption that may not hold. A few of the identified cytomegalovirus-associated TCR beta chains were confirmed in vitro to be specific for cytomegalovirus antigens. A later genetic analysis associated a missense DCLRE1C variant with V-gene and J-gene trimming of TCR beta chains, and an independent cohort replicated the association. While some public TCRs were present in many individuals, most TCR sequences turned up only very rarely across donors. When HLA alleles, especially DR and DQ, strongly co-occurred, attributing TCR associations to individual alleles was difficult. The study listed approximately 150 TCR beta chains as associated with cytomegalovirus. Compared with the 666-donor mean, donors in an Asian-associated ancestry cluster had fewer N-insertions in productive TCRs, according to a later genetic analysis. Broadly in line with IMGT annotations, most TCR beta V segments showed up in productive rearrangements about 87% or about 30% of the time in an earlier analysis of several hundred of the donors. In this cohort, only TCR beta chains were sequenced, and detectable features were limited by the absence of alpha or paired-chain data. Because counts were too low, more than 15 rarely observed V segments, including chromosome 9 orphons, were excluded from the earlier analysis of several hundred of the donors. A group of highly shared sequence variants was considered likely to be a technical artifact of the sequencing pipeline. A further reported finding was that TCR beta sequences accurately predicted the HLA-A and HLA-B alleles for most subjects in the first cohort. CMV serostatus was the only immune exposure information available for the cohort. In a later analysis, several top co-occurrence clusters were reported to appear linked to parvovirus B19, influenza, CMV and Epstein-Barr virus. Correlated functional status among segregating V segments might be attributable to linkage disequilibrium, but an unknown experimental factor could not be ruled out.

Sequences MDHEN (CDR1) and SYDVKM (CDR2) are obtained from the germline V gene. The CDR3, cysteine through phenylalanine, is 14 amino acids long. Solely the CDR3 DNA is kept, with 42 bases framed from the first base. V is pruned by 7 bases and J by 1 base, leaving 6 bases of the junction without a gene match. This TCR was sampled from a woman aged 40 to 50 in good health and CMV-seropositive. The source material was PBMCs. The V gene is TRBV28 and the J gene is TRBJ2-7; TRBD2 agrees with 8 junctional bases. CDR3 reads: CASTPGGGSYEQYF. The base sequence is TGTGCCAGCACCCCGGGCGGGGGGTCCTACGAGCAGTACTTC.